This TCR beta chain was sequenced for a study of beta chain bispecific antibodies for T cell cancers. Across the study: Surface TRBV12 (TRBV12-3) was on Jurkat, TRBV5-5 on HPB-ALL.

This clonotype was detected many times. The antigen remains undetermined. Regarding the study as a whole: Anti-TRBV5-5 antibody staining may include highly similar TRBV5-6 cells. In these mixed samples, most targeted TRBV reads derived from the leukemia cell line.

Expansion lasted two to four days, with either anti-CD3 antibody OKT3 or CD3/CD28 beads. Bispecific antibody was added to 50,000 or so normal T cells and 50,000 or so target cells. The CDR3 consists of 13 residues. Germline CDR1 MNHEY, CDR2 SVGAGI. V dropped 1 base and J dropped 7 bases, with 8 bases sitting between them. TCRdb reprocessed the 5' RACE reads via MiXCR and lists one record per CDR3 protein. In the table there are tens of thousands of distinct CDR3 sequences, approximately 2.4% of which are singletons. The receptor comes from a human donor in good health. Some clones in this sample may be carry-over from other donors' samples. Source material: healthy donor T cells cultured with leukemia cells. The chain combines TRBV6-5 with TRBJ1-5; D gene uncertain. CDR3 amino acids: CASSYLNGQPQHF. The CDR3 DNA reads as TGTGCCAGCAGTTACTTAAACGGGCAGCCCCAGCATTTT.